This T cell receptor beta chain came from a study of T cell changes during pregnancy in multiple sclerosis (dated by TCRdb to the late 2010s). With respect to the entire study: Changes in the T cell repertoire over the course of pregnancy were examined in this study in women with multiple sclerosis.

As regards this clone: It has no known antigen specificity. Base-call qualities are not available, and no considerably larger clone is one nucleotide away.

There are 15 amino acids in the CDR3, from cysteine to phenylalanine inclusive. Only the CDR3 DNA stays, 45 bases, in frame from base 1. At the junction V is shortened by 1 base and J by 5 bases; bases outside the gene matches: 2. CDR1 is given as LGHNA and CDR2 as YSLEER, both from the germline V gene. Libraries were made using the immunoSEQ multiplex PCR assay. TCRdb carries this immuneACCESS record with in-frame sequences only. Its versions omit some clonotypes, under half of them owing to an unresolved V gene in the studies checked, with the rest unexplained. For this sample the table gives approximately 60,000 clones, of which approximately 94% were detected only once. The top ten clonotypes cover 3.5% of the sample.

The sequence was obtained from a female donor with multiple sclerosis, enrolled in a pregnancy study. The sample in question was CD8+ T cells from peripheral blood mononuclear cells, obtained in the third trimester of pregnancy. This receptor chain uses TRBV4-3 and TRBJ2-1; TRBD2 fits 10 bases in the junction. The CDR3 amino acid sequence is: CASSQALAGDNEQFF. The DNA is TGCGCCAGCAGCCAAGCGCTAGCGGGAGACAATGAGCAGTTCTTC.